The next 30 T cell receptor beta chains were all read from a single sample in a study of T cells after yellow fever vaccination. MiXCR, applied by TCRdb to the 5' RACE reads, yields one record per CDR3 protein. The sample contains 150,000 to 200,000 distinct CDR3 sequences, around 9% of which appear only once. This specimen consisted of CD8+ T cells sorted from PBMCs, obtained 45 days after the yellow fever booster vaccination. Source of these receptors: a man between 18 and 29 years old who received the YFV17D yellow fever vaccine.

Many counts were recorded for this clonotype. The chain joins TRBV5-1 to TRBJ2-2, with TRBD1 matching over 10 bases. CDR1 and CDR2 (germline): SGHRS, YFSETQ. V lost 0 bases, J lost 6 bases, and 5 bases stayed unmatched. The CDR3 loop spans 16 amino acids. In nucleotides, the CDR3 is TGCGCCAGCAGCTTGGCGGGGACAGGGGTTCCCGGGGAGCTGTTTTTT. Residues: CASSLAGTGVPGELFF.

This chain links TRBV9 with TRBJ2-1, with TRBD1 identical over 11 bases. Germline assignment: CDR1 SGDLS and CDR2 YYNGEE. V shed 3 bases, J shed 8 bases, and the junction held 10 bases outside the gene matches. The length of the CDR3 is 16 residues. Here the CDR3 reads CASSAQGQGAVDEQFF. The CDR3 DNA sequence: TGTGCCAGCAGCGCTCAAGGACAGGGGGCGGTCGATGAGCAGTTCTTC.

The V call is TRBV3-1, the J call TRBJ2-5; the D call may be TRBD1 or TRBD2 (6 bases each). The CDR3 runs to 17 residues. V lost 3 bases and J 5 bases, leaving 22 bases between the germline ends. Germline CDR1 and CDR2: LGHDT and YNNKEL (reference sequence). CDR3 bases: TGTGCCAGCAGCCACAAAGAGGAGGGGGGCATCTGGGAGACCCAGTACTTC. Translated: CASSHKEEGGIWETQYF.

Many counts were recorded for this clonotype. This chain links TRBV7-8 with TRBJ2-1, with D uncertain. The CDR3 totals 14 residues. Trimming took off 5 bases at V and 5 bases at J, with 13 bases between the two ends. CDR1 and CDR2 from the germline V gene are SGHVS and FQNEAQ. As DNA, the CDR3 is TGTGCCAGCAGCCCGTATGTGAGCAACAATGAGCAGTTCTTC. Translated: CASSPYVSNNEQFF.

A few counts support this clonotype. The V and J genes are TRBV6-6 and TRBJ1-5; no reliable D call. With 5 bases removed from V and 6 bases from J, the gap between germline ends came to 8 bases. The CDR3 spans 12 residues. Germline CDR1 and CDR2: MNHNY and SVGAGI (reference sequence). The CDR3 loop is CASSSRSQPQHF. In DNA, the CDR3 is TGTGCCAGCAGTAGTAGGTCTCAGCCCCAGCATTTT.

This clonotype was found a few times. The chain employs TRBV7-2 and TRBJ2-5; D is ambiguous. Trimming stripped 1 base from V and 4 bases from J, with 10 bases between. CDR1 SGHTA and CDR2 FQGNSA come from the germline V gene. The CDR3 has 14 residues. The CDR3 spells CASSLERWGETQYF. CDR3 in DNA: TGTGCCAGCAGCTTAGAGAGGTGGGGAGAGACCCAGTACTTC.

V is TRBV7-9 and J is TRBJ2-7; D is possibly TRBD2 (6 bases). Germline loops: CDR1 SEHNR, CDR2 FQNEAQ (reference sequence). CDR3 size: 15 residues. Trimming left V 5 bases short and J 0 bases short, with 14 bases between. CDR3 nucleotide sequence: TGTGCCAGCAGCCCGACGGGGACTTTCTCCTACGAGCAGTACTTC. Its protein product is CASSPTGTFSYEQYF.

The chain links TRBV7-9 to TRBJ2-2; D is unresolved. Trimming shortened V by 2 bases and J by 1 base, and 14 bases separated the two germline ends. CDR3 length: 17 residues. Germline-derived CDR1 and CDR2 are SEHNR and FQNEAQ (reference sequence). The CDR3 DNA is TGTGCCAGCAGCTTAAGCGATGTCACCAAGAACACCGGGGAGCTGTTTTTT. Amino acids: CASSLSDVTKNTGELFF.

The chain uses TRBV5-8 and TRBJ2-5; 9 bases are a match to TRBD1. Germline assignment: CDR1 SGHTS and CDR2 YDEGEE. There are 14 residues in the CDR3. After removal of 4 bases from V and 5 bases from J, the junction contained 6 bases not matched to a gene. CDR3 bases: TGTGCCAGCAGCCCCGGGACAGGGATTGAGACCCAGTACTTC. It is translated as CASSPGTGIETQYF. The full variable domain, rest sourced from reference TRBV5-8 and TRBJ2-5, is EAGVTQSPTHLIKTRGQQATLRCSPISGHTSVYWYQQALGLGLQFLLWYDEGEERNRGNFPPRFSGRQFPNYSSELNVNALELEDSALYLCASSPGTGIETQYFGPGTRLLVL.

This clonotype occurred many times. The chain recombines TRBV2 with TRBJ2-2; D may be TRBD1 (5 bases). The ends were cut back, 3 bases at V and 1 base at J, with 6 bases in the middle. In germline, CDR1 is SNHLY, CDR2 FYNNEI. This CDR3 region has 14 residues. The CDR3 region has the DNA TGTGCCAGCAGTGACAGGGTGAACACCGGGGAGCTGTTTTTT. Its protein product is CASSDRVNTGELFF. The entire variable domain, with the rest obtained from reference TRBV2 and TRBJ2-2, is as follows: EPEVTQTPSHQVTQMGQEVILRCVPISNHLYFYWYRQILGQKVEFLVSFYNNEISEKSEIFDDQFSVERPDGSNFTLKIRSTKLEDSAMYFCASSDRVNTGELFFGEGSRLTVL.

The chain couples TRBV4-3 to TRBJ1-2; D possibly corresponds to TRBD1 (6 bases). V was pared by 4 bases and J by 0 bases, with 9 bases between. Germline V gene lookup returns CDR1 LGHNA and CDR2 YSLEER. CDR3 length: 14 residues. CDR3: CASSPGGANYGYTF. CDR3 bases: TGCGCCAGCAGCCCCGGGGGCGCTAACTATGGCTACACCTTC.

This clonotype has ten or more counts. The chain carries TRBV12-3 or TRBV12-4 and TRBJ2-3, with D maybe TRBD1 (5 bases). V shed 0 bases and J shed 7 bases, with 14 bases lying between them. The CDR3 is 15 amino acids. CDR3 nucleotide sequence: TGTGCCAGCAGTTTAGCGGGGCGAGCCGCGAATACGCAGTATTTT. Translated: CASSLAGRAANTQYF.

The chain uses TRBV3-1 and TRBJ1-3, with TRBD1 as a possible D gene (5 bases). Germline V gene sequence: CDR1 LGHDT, CDR2 YNNKEL (reference sequence). V was pared by 4 bases and J by 0 bases, with 13 bases between. This CDR3 has 16 amino acids. For the CDR3, the DNA is TGTGCCAGCAGCCCGATTGGGGGGGGCTCTGGAAACACCATATATTTT. Protein: CASSPIGGGSGNTIYF.

There are a few counts of this clonotype. The rearrangement uses TRBV4-3 and TRBJ2-7; D is unresolved. This CDR3 comprises 15 residues. V was clipped by 0 bases and J by 1 base, with 10 bases between them. Germline CDR1 is LGHNA and CDR2 is YSLEER. CDR3 sequence (DNA): TGCGCCAGCAGCCAAGATTACGTTGGGTCCTACGAGCAGTACTTC. It specifies CASSQDYVGSYEQYF.

V is TRBV5-1 and J is TRBJ1-2; 7 nucleotides match TRBD1. Trimming at V came to 1 base and at J to 7 bases, leaving 10 bases not matched to a gene. Germline V CDR1 and CDR2: SGHRS, YFSETQ. The CDR3 is made up of 15 amino acids. CDR3 loop: CASSLKQGMAFGYTF. DNA for the CDR3: TGCGCCAGCAGCTTGAAACAGGGGATGGCATTTGGCTACACCTTC.

This clonotype was seen only a few times. The junction departs from the called germline gene at one end, perhaps through a read error. This rearrangement joins TRBV6-2 or TRBV6-3 to TRBJ2-6; D perhaps matches TRBD2 (6 bases). This CDR3 is 18 amino acids long. Looked up from germline, CDR1 is MNHEY and CDR2 is SVGEGT. The CDR3 nucleotides are TGTGCCAGCACTTACAGGAGGGAACTACTCTCGGGGGCCAACGTCCTGACTTTC. It yields the protein CASTYRRELLSGANVLTF.

This clonotype was detected a few times. The V call is TRBV12-5, the J call TRBJ1-3, with no clear D. The germline V and J ends were trimmed by 3 bases and 2 bases, with 17 bases remaining between them. Germline V lookup: CDR1 LGHNT, CDR2 FRNRAP. This CDR3 comprises 17 residues. For the CDR3, the DNA is TGTGCTAGTGGTTTTGATATTTTTGGGCAGCCTGGAAACACCATATATTTT. As protein: CASGFDIFGQPGNTIYF. Looking up the rest from reference TRBV12-5 and TRBJ1-3 gives the full variable domain: DARVTQTPRHKVTEMGQEVTMRCQPILGHNTVFWYRQTMMQGLELLAYFRNRAPLDDSGMPKDRFSAEMPDATLATLKIQPSEPRDSAVYFCASGFDIFGQPGNTIYFGEGSWLTVV.

This clonotype was seen a handful of times. V and J are TRBV12-3 or TRBV12-4 and TRBJ2-1; 9 positions match TRBD2. Losses at the gene ends were 4 bases for V and 5 bases for J; bases not matched to a gene: 3. The CDR3 consists of 14 residues. CDR3 bases: TGTGCCAGCAGTTCGGGACTAGCCCACAATGAGCAGTTCTTC. Its protein is CASSSGLAHNEQFF.

This clonotype was seen a handful of times. This chain joins TRBV7-9 and TRBJ1-6; 7 positions agree with TRBD1. The CDR3 spans 12 residues. The germline V gene has CDR1 SEHNR and CDR2 FQNEAQ (reference sequence). V dropped 5 bases and J dropped 16; count of bases not matched to a gene: 8. This CDR3 reads CASSHPTGNLHF. The CDR3 DNA follows: TGTGCCAGCAGCCATCCGACAGGGAATCTCCACTTT.

This clonotype has a handful of counts. The rearrangement uses TRBV14 and TRBJ1-4; D remains ambiguous. The CDR3 loop spans 15 amino acids. Trimming stripped 4 bases from V and 0 bases from J, with 9 bases between. Germline CDR1 is SGHDN and CDR2 is FVKESK. CDR3 amino acids: CASSRYKATNEKLFF. The CDR3 DNA reads TGTGCCAGCAGCCGATATAAAGCAACTAATGAAAAACTGTTTTTT.

The chain links TRBV9 to TRBJ2-7; D perhaps matches TRBD2 (6 bases). The V gene's germline CDR1 is SGDLS and CDR2 YYNGEE. The CDR3 has 16 amino acids. V was pared by 0 bases and J by 4 bases, with 17 bases between. The CDR3 region is CASSVGSAGIDYEQYF. CDR3 nucleotides: TGTGCCAGCAGCGTAGGGTCCGCGGGGATCGATTACGAGCAGTACTTC. The entire variable domain, with the rest obtained from reference TRBV9 and TRBJ2-7, is as follows: DSGVTQTPKHLITATGQRVTLRCSPRSGDLSVYWYQQSLDQGLQFLIQYYNGEERAKGNILERFSAQQFPDLHSELNLSSLELGDSALYFCASSVGSAGIDYEQYFGPGTRLTVT.

The rearrangement uses TRBV11-1 and TRBJ2-1; D is unresolved. V lost 3 bases, J lost 1 base, and 13 bases lay in between. From germline, CDR1 is SGHAT and CDR2 FQDESV (reference sequence). This CDR3 has 16 residues. The CDR3 nucleotides read TGTGCCAGCAGCTTTTCCGCGTTCGGTTCCTACAATGAGCAGTTCTTC. It codes for CASSFSAFGSYNEQFF. Combining the CDR3 with reference TRBV11-1 and TRBJ2-1 gives the whole variable domain EAEVAQSPRYKITEKSQAVAFWCDPISGHATLYWYRQILGQGPELLVQFQDESVVDDSQLPKDRFSAERLKGVDSTLKIQPAELGDSAMYLCASSFSAFGSYNEQFFGPGTRLTVL.

The V gene is TRBV3-1, the J gene TRBJ2-1; 9 nucleotides align to TRBD2. Germline CDR1 and CDR2: LGHDT and YNNKEL (reference sequence). The CDR3 covers 15 residues. V lost 1 base to trimming and J lost 8 bases; unmatched junction nucleotides: 6. The DNA for the CDR3 is TGTGCCAGCAGCCAAGCGCGGGGGGGCCTCGATGAGCAGTTCTTC. Its protein product is CASSQARGGLDEQFF.

This clonotype was seen only a few times. V and J are TRBV21-1 and TRBJ2-7; TRBD1, the table's D call, lacks a check against the DNA. TRBV21-1 is a recognized pseudogene. This CDR3 is built from 13 residues. The CDR3 is CASSPPGTEEQYF. CDR3 nucleotide sequence: TGTGCCAGCAGCCCCCCTGGGACAGAAGAGCAGTACTTC.

This clonotype was observed a few times. CDR3: CASSPPDRNEQYV. The DNA of the CDR3 is TGTGCCAGCAGCCCGCCGGACAGAAACGAGCAGTACGTC. The chain carries TRBV7-9 and TRBJ2-7; possible D gene TRBD1, 6 bases. CDR3 length: 13 amino acids. Per germline, CDR1 SEHNR and CDR2 FQNEAQ (reference sequence). V was shortened by 5 bases and J by 5 bases, with 13 bases between the two germline ends.

This rearrangement joins TRBV4-1 to TRBJ1-1; no clear D. This CDR3 spans 15 amino acids. Germline CDR1 is MGHRA and CDR2 is YSYEKL. V shed 1 base and J shed 0 bases, with 9 bases lying between them. CDR3: CASSQATPMNTEAFF. As DNA, the CDR3 is TGCGCCAGCAGCCAAGCTACACCCATGAACACTGAAGCTTTCTTT.

The sample holds many counts of this clonotype. This chain connects TRBV7-3 to TRBJ2-1; D gene unclear. The V gene lost 5 bases and the J gene lost 3 bases, with 8 bases spanning the gap. This CDR3 contains 13 residues. Germline loops: CDR1 SGHTA, CDR2 FQGTGA. The CDR3 region is CASSISDYNEQFF. The CDR3 DNA follows: TGTGCCAGCAGCATCTCGGACTACAATGAGCAGTTCTTC.

The V and J genes are TRBV3-1 and TRBJ1-1; no clear D gene. The CDR3 runs 13 residues. Germline V gene data show CDR1 as LGHDT and CDR2 as YNNKEL (reference sequence). The germline V and J ends were trimmed by 5 bases and 4 bases, with 11 bases remaining between them. CDR3 coding DNA: TGTGCCAGCAGCATCGGTTGGGGCACTGAAGCTTTCTTT. Protein product: CASSIGWGTEAFF.

This clonotype was picked up a small number of times. The genes are TRBV19 and TRBJ2-1; D is ambiguous. The CDR3 sequence is 13 residues long. Germline CDR1 LNHDA, CDR2 SQIVND (reference sequence). V lost 2 bases, J lost 8 bases, and 10 bases lay in between. The CDR3 reads CASSIMVSYEQFF. The DNA for the CDR3 is TGTGCCAGTAGTATAATGGTATCCTATGAGCAGTTCTTC.

This clonotype showed up many times. The chain employs TRBV29-1 and TRBJ2-3; tentative D call: TRBD2 (5 bases). Between the trimmed V and J ends, which lost 2 bases and 0 bases, there was a span of 9 bases. Germline V lookup: CDR1 SQVTM, CDR2 ANQGSEA. The CDR3 loop spans 14 amino acids. The CDR3 nucleotides read TGCAGCGTTGAAAGGCGGACTAGCACAGATACGCAGTATTTT. It is translated as CSVERRTSTDTQYF.